The rows below give T cell receptor beta chains drawn from one sample of a study of T cells in Graves' hyperthyroidism and ophthalmopathy. TCRdb redid the calling of the multiplex PCR reads with MiXCR, one entry per CDR3 protein. The sample comprises some 600,000 distinct CDR3 sequences, over 11% of which are singletons, and almost 6% rests with the top ten. The sequenced sample was blood. The receptors were gathered from a woman aged 25 to 39 with Graves' hyperthyroidism that later progressed to Graves' ophthalmopathy. The CDR3 runs from the conserved cysteine through the conserved F or W. The D gene is left open where the match is weak. Some rows have no size entry. The others give once, few or many, or a class for an expanded clone.

d_gene: -
v_gene: TRBV2
j_gene: TRBJ1-2
abundance: many
CDR3aa: CADNSPGRVGYTF
CDR3nt: TGTGCAGATAACTCCCCCGGGCGGGTCGGCTACACCTTC

d_gene: -
v_gene: TRBV30
j_gene: TRBJ1-6
abundance: few
CDR3aa: CAWSPGFGSPLHF
CDR3nt: TGTGCCTGGAGTCCCGGGTTCGGATCACCCCTCCACTTT

d_gene: -
v_gene: TRBV5-6
j_gene: TRBJ1-5
abundance: few
CDR3aa: CASSLVSGGLYNQPQHF
CDR3nt: TGTGCCAGCAGCTTGGTATCGGGGGGCCTCTACAATCAGCCCCAGCATTTT

d_gene: TRBD1
v_gene: TRBV6-5
j_gene: TRBJ1-5
abundance: many
CDR3aa: CASSYSGTGNQPQHF
CDR3nt: TGTGCCAGCAGTTACTCCGGGACAGGGAATCAGCCCCAGCATTTT

d_gene: TRBD2
v_gene: TRBV2
j_gene: TRBJ2-7
abundance: many
CDR3aa: CASIGAGDEYEQYF
CDR3nt: TGTGCCAGCATAGGGGCGGGAGACGAATACGAGCAGTACTTC

d_gene: -
v_gene: TRBV2
j_gene: TRBJ1-1
abundance: many
CDR3aa: CATAVAREAFF
CDR3nt: TGTGCCACCGCCGTCGCTCGGGAAGCTTTCTTT

d_gene: -
v_gene: TRBV18
j_gene: TRBJ2-5
abundance: many
CDR3aa: CASSDYVSETQYF
CDR3nt: TGTGCCAGCTCCGACTACGTCAGCGAGACCCAGTACTTC

d_gene: TRBD1
v_gene: TRBV28
j_gene: TRBJ2-2
abundance: many
CDR3aa: CASSLTGQGRTGELFF
CDR3nt: TGTGCCAGCAGTTTAACGGGACAGGGTCGGACCGGGGAGCTGTTTTTT

d_gene: -
v_gene: TRBV2
j_gene: TRBJ1-6
abundance: many
CDR3aa: CASRADYNSPLHF
CDR3nt: TGTGCCAGCAGGGCCGATTATAATTCACCCCTCCACTTT

d_gene: TRBD1
v_gene: TRBV3-1
j_gene: TRBJ1-1
abundance: many
CDR3aa: CASSPGTVYNTEAFF
CDR3nt: TGTGCCAGCAGCCCCGGGACAGTTTATAACACTGAAGCTTTCTTT

d_gene: -
v_gene: TRBV7-2
j_gene: TRBJ2-2
abundance: -
CDR3aa: CASSLGGPANTGELFF
CDR3nt: TGTGCCAGCAGTTTGGGGGGACCAGCGAACACCGGGGAGCTGTTTTTT

d_gene: TRBD1
v_gene: TRBV5-6
j_gene: TRBJ2-5
abundance: many
CDR3aa: CASSLQQGSETQYF
CDR3nt: TGTGCCAGCAGCTTACAACAGGGGTCGGAGACCCAGTACTTC

d_gene: TRBD1
v_gene: TRBV12-3/TRBV12-4
j_gene: TRBJ2-3
abundance: -
CDR3aa: CASTPQGAADTQYF
CDR3nt: TGTGCCAGCACTCCGCAGGGGGCAGCAGATACGCAGTATTTT

d_gene: -
v_gene: TRBV6-1
j_gene: TRBJ1-2
abundance: many
CDR3aa: CASSGQIGRVDGYTF
CDR3nt: TGTGCCAGCAGTGGCCAGATCGGTCGGGTTGATGGCTACACCTTC

d_gene: TRBD2
v_gene: TRBV29-1
j_gene: TRBJ2-1
abundance: many
CDR3aa: CSGLTSGRGNLGYNEQFF
CDR3nt: TGCAGCGGCTTGACTAGCGGGAGGGGTAACTTAGGGTACAATGAGCAGTTCTTC

d_gene: TRBD1
v_gene: TRBV24-1
j_gene: TRBJ1-1
abundance: many
CDR3aa: CATRSGGANTEAFF
CDR3nt: TGTGCCACCAGATCAGGGGGCGCGAACACTGAAGCTTTCTTT

d_gene: -
v_gene: TRBV13
j_gene: TRBJ1-3
abundance: few
CDR3aa: CASSRWGNTIYF
CDR3nt: TGTGCCAGCAGCCGGTGGGGAAACACCATATATTTT

d_gene: -
v_gene: TRBV28
j_gene: TRBJ1-5
abundance: many
CDR3aa: CASSTQSRAQHF
CDR3nt: TGTGCCAGCAGTACCCAGTCCCGGGCCCAGCATTTT

d_gene: -
v_gene: TRBV25-1
j_gene: TRBJ1-1
abundance: -
CDR3aa: CASSESAGRTEAFF
CDR3nt: TGTGCCAGCAGTGAAAGCGCAGGGCGGACTGAAGCTTTCTTT

d_gene: -
v_gene: TRBV7-9
j_gene: TRBJ1-2
abundance: -
CDR3aa: CASSLVDTGRYGYTF
CDR3nt: TGTGCCAGCAGCTTAGTAGATACCGGGAGGTATGGCTACACCTTC

d_gene: -
v_gene: TRBV19
j_gene: TRBJ1-1
abundance: -
CDR3aa: CASTPRGQNTEAFF
CDR3nt: TGTGCCAGTACCCCCAGGGGCCAGAACACTGAAGCTTTCTTT

d_gene: -
v_gene: TRBV20-1
j_gene: TRBJ2-5
abundance: -
CDR3aa: CSARVEWGGTRQETQYF
CDR3nt: TGCAGTGCTAGAGTTGAATGGGGCGGGACCCGCCAAGAGACCCAGTACTTC

d_gene: -
v_gene: TRBV6-2/TRBV6-3
j_gene: TRBJ2-7
abundance: -
CDR3aa: CASSYSKSGSYEQYF
CDR3nt: TGTGCCAGCAGTTACTCGAAAAGCGGCTCCTACGAGCAGTACTTC

d_gene: -
v_gene: TRBV10-3
j_gene: TRBJ1-6
abundance: -
CDR3aa: CAISRPNSNSPLHF
CDR3nt: TGTGCCATCAGTCGGCCGAACAGTAATTCACCCCTCCACTTT

d_gene: -
v_gene: TRBV7-9
j_gene: TRBJ2-1
abundance: -
CDR3aa: CASSLSRTGIGTREYEQFF
CDR3nt: TGTGCCAGCAGCTTATCCCGGACAGGGATAGGGACTAGGGAATATGAGCAGTTCTTC

d_gene: -
v_gene: TRBV19
j_gene: TRBJ2-2
abundance: few
CDR3aa: CASSIQGIATGELFF
CDR3nt: TGTGCCAGTAGTATCCAAGGTATCGCCACCGGGGAGCTGTTTTTT

d_gene: TRBD1
v_gene: TRBV6-2/TRBV6-3
j_gene: TRBJ2-7
abundance: many
CDR3aa: CASSYSIEQGAYEQYF
CDR3nt: TGTGCCAGCAGTTACTCGATAGAACAGGGGGCCTACGAGCAGTACTTC

d_gene: TRBD2
v_gene: TRBV12-3/TRBV12-4
j_gene: TRBJ2-3
abundance: -
CDR3aa: CASTLGGVSADTQYF
CDR3nt: TGTGCCAGCACCCTTGGGGGGGTTTCCGCAGATACGCAGTATTTT

d_gene: -
v_gene: TRBV28
j_gene: TRBJ1-1
abundance: -
CDR3aa: CASSSPSVLGRVAFF
CDR3nt: TGTGCCAGCAGTAGTCCCTCGGTTTTAGGCAGGGTAGCTTTCTTT

d_gene: -
v_gene: TRBV11-3
j_gene: TRBJ2-5
abundance: -
CDR3aa: CASSFRGFETQYF
CDR3nt: TGTGCCAGCAGCTTTAGGGGATTCGAGACCCAGTACTTC

d_gene: -
v_gene: TRBV19
j_gene: TRBJ1-5
abundance: -
CDR3aa: CASSIQFYGNQPQHF
CDR3nt: TGTGCCAGTAGTATACAATTCTATGGCAATCAGCCCCAGCATTTT

d_gene: -
v_gene: TRBV27
j_gene: TRBJ2-1
abundance: many
CDR3aa: CASGRDGKYNEQFF
CDR3nt: TGTGCCAGCGGCCGGGACGGCAAATACAATGAGCAGTTCTTC

d_gene: -
v_gene: TRBV3-1
j_gene: TRBJ2-2
abundance: many
CDR3aa: CASSLTNTGELFF
CDR3nt: TGTGCCAGCAGCTTAACAAACACCGGGGAGCTGTTTTTT

d_gene: -
v_gene: TRBV12-3/TRBV12-4
j_gene: TRBJ1-1
abundance: -
CDR3aa: CASRRGEDTEAFF
CDR3nt: TGTGCCAGCAGGAGGGGTGAGGACACTGAAGCTTTCTTT

d_gene: -
v_gene: TRBV28
j_gene: TRBJ1-5
abundance: many
CDR3aa: CASRLASGLKDRPQHF
CDR3nt: TGTGCCAGCAGGTTAGCCTCCGGCCTCAAGGATCGGCCCCAGCATTTT

d_gene: -
v_gene: TRBV2
j_gene: TRBJ2-1
abundance: many
CDR3aa: CASSAPGSGTNEQFF
CDR3nt: TGTGCCAGCAGTGCCCCGGGGTCAGGGACTAATGAGCAGTTCTTC

d_gene: -
v_gene: TRBV12-3/TRBV12-4
j_gene: TRBJ2-1
abundance: -
CDR3aa: CASSLGARRDKGEQFF
CDR3nt: TGTGCCAGCAGTTTAGGGGCTAGACGGGACAAAGGTGAGCAGTTCTTC

d_gene: TRBD2
v_gene: TRBV28
j_gene: TRBJ2-3
abundance: many
CDR3aa: CASSLLAGTKQDTQYF
CDR3nt: TGTGCCAGCAGTTTACTAGCGGGCACTAAGCAAGATACGCAGTATTTT

d_gene: -
v_gene: TRBV7-2
j_gene: TRBJ1-4
abundance: few
CDR3aa: CASSYRASANEKLFF
CDR3nt: TGTGCCAGCAGCTATAGGGCATCAGCTAATGAAAAACTGTTTTTT

d_gene: TRBD1
v_gene: TRBV25-1
j_gene: TRBJ2-7
abundance: -
CDR3aa: CASREAGTGAYEQYF
CDR3nt: TGTGCCAGCAGGGAAGCCGGGACAGGGGCCTACGAGCAGTACTTC

d_gene: TRBD1
v_gene: TRBV18
j_gene: TRBJ2-3
abundance: many
CDR3aa: CASHGTGEADTQYF
CDR3nt: TGTGCCAGCCACGGGACAGGGGAGGCAGATACGCAGTATTTT

d_gene: TRBD2
v_gene: TRBV7-6
j_gene: TRBJ2-5
abundance: many
CDR3aa: CASSLPGTSGSKEQTQYF
CDR3nt: TGTGCCAGCAGCTTGCCCGGGACTAGCGGCTCAAAAGAGCAGACCCAGTACTTC

d_gene: TRBD1
v_gene: TRBV4-3
j_gene: TRBJ2-7
abundance: many
CDR3aa: CASSQDGGQGYEQYF
CDR3nt: TGCGCCAGCAGCCAAGATGGGGGACAGGGTTACGAGCAGTACTTC

d_gene: -
v_gene: TRBV2
j_gene: TRBJ1-2
abundance: many
CDR3aa: CASSVTENYGYTF
CDR3nt: TGTGCCAGCAGCGTGACAGAGAATTATGGCTACACCTTC

d_gene: -
v_gene: TRBV9
j_gene: TRBJ2-7
abundance: few
CDR3aa: CASSSQGRQGYEQYF
CDR3nt: TGTGCCAGCAGCTCCCAGGGCAGGCAAGGATACGAGCAGTACTTC

d_gene: -
v_gene: TRBV30
j_gene: TRBJ1-6
abundance: many
CDR3aa: CAWSRETENSPLHF
CDR3nt: TGTGCCTGGAGTCGAGAGACAGAGAATTCACCCCTCCACTTT

d_gene: TRBD2
v_gene: TRBV20-1
j_gene: TRBJ2-7
abundance: -
CDR3aa: CSAQLAGGSYEQYF
CDR3nt: TGCAGTGCCCAACTAGCGGGAGGGTCCTACGAGCAGTACTTC

d_gene: -
v_gene: TRBV7-9
j_gene: TRBJ1-1
abundance: many
CDR3aa: CASSFDASNTEAFF
CDR3nt: TGTGCCAGCAGCTTCGACGCCAGCAACACTGAAGCTTTCTTT

d_gene: -
v_gene: TRBV30
j_gene: TRBJ2-1
abundance: few
CDR3aa: CAWGGLLGDSYNEQFF
CDR3nt: TGTGCCTGGGGGGGACTGTTGGGGGACTCCTACAATGAGCAGTTCTTC

d_gene: -
v_gene: TRBV7-2
j_gene: TRBJ2-3
abundance: few
CDR3aa: CASSPGWGDTQYF
CDR3nt: TGTGCCAGCAGCCCGGGGTGGGGGGATACGCAGTATTTT